This TCR beta chain came from a study of T cell responses to AZD1222 COVID-19 vaccine. About this clone: The antigen remains undetermined.

The junction had 3 bases not matched to a gene; V was cut back by 3 bases and J by 6 bases. The CDR3 runs to 13 residues. Per the germline V gene, CDR1 is LGHDT and CDR2 is YNNKEL (reference sequence). Findings of the study overall: Close to half of spike-specific TCRs reportedly recognize unmutated variant regions. Only a handful of people who got AZD1222 tested seropositive at baseline.

Here immunoSEQ multiplex PCR was the method, and the copy in TCRdb shows in-frame clones only, minus some. The data hold 110,000 to 150,000 clones, with over 90% observed a single time. The input for sequencing was peripheral blood, taken on day 0 of MenACWY control vaccination. This sequence joins TRBV3-1 (or the pseudogene TRBV3-2) and TRBJ2-3, with 7 bases lining up with TRBD2. The source is an adult in good health. CDR3 sequence reads: CASSQGGRDTQYF. CDR3 in DNA: TGTGCCAGCAGCCAGGGGGGGAGGGATACGCAGTATTTT.